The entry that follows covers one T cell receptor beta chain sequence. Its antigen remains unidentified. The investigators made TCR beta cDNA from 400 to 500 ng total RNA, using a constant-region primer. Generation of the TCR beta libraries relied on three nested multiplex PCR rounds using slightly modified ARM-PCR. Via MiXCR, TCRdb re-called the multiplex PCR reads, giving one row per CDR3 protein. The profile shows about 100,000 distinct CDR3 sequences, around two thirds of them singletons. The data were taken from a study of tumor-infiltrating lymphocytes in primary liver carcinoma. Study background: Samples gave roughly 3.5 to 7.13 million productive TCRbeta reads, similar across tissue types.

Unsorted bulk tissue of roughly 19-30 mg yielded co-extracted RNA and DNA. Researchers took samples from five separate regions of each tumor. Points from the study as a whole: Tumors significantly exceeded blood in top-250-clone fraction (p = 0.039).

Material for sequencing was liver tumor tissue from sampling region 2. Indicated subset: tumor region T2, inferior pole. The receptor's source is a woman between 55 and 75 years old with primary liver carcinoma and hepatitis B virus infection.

Written as DNA, the CDR3 is TGTGCCAGCAGCTTAGCGGTCGGACCTTCCTACGAGCAGTACTTC. It specifies CASSLAVGPSYEQYF. V usage is TRBV7-9 and J usage is TRBJ2-7; D uncertain. Trimming removed 0 bases from V and 1 base from J, with 10 bases in between. Germline-derived CDR1 and CDR2 are SEHNR and FQNEAQ (reference sequence). The CDR3 sequence is 15 residues long.